What follows are 9 T cell receptor beta chains derived from one specimen sequenced in a study of OX40 agonist ivuxolimab in advanced cancers. Receptor libraries were prepared by the immunoSEQ multiplex PCR assay. Sourced from immuneACCESS, this table was stored by TCRdb with only in-frame sequences that have V and J called. A share of the clones is absent; for the studies checked, an unresolved V gene accounts for under half, and the remainder has no known explanation. The table for this sample lists roughly 70,000 clones; approximately 81% of them were counted only once. The ten largest clonotypes hold roughly 2% of the sample. Sequences were derived from CD4+ or CD8+ T cells sorted from blood, sampled in a trial of the OX40 agonist ivuxolimab. Receptors originate from an adult with an advanced solid tumor such as melanoma, head and neck, liver or kidney cancer.

V and J are TRBV14 and TRBJ1-1; unclear D gene. This CDR3 is 13 amino acids long. V lost 1 base and J lost 0, with 3 bases in between. Germline lookup yields CDR1 SGHDN and CDR2 FVKESK. Here the CDR3 DNA reads TGTGCCAGCAGCCAAGGGATGAACACTGAAGCTTTCTTT. Translating gives CASSQGMNTEAFF.

The chain recombines TRBV6-6 with TRBJ2-2, with 7 nucleotides matching TRBD1. The CDR3 runs 16 residues. Trimming took 7 bases from V and 5 from J; bases not matched to a gene: 13. Germline loops: CDR1 MNHNY, CDR2 SVGAGI (reference sequence). Here the CDR3 reads CASTQTLRGYTGELFF. CDR3 DNA sequence: TGTGCCAGCACCCAAACCCTCAGGGGGTATACCGGGGAGCTGTTTTTT.

The rearrangement links TRBV10-3 to TRBJ1-2; 7 bases line up with TRBD1. V dropped 4 bases and J dropped 2; count of bases not matched to a gene: 7. The CDR3 is 15 residues long. Germline V gene lookup returns CDR1 ENHRY and CDR2 SYGVKD. The CDR3 bases are TGTGCCATCAGTGTAAACAGGGGCGGGAACTATGGCTACACCTTC. Residues: CAISVNRGGNYGYTF.

The sample holds a few counts of this clone. The chain employs TRBV10-3 and TRBJ2-1, with TRBD2 matching over 9 bases. CDR1 is ENHRY, CDR2 SYGVKD, per germline. The ends lost 4 bases at V and 10 bases at J; junction bases unmatched: 8. The CDR3 contains 14 residues. CDR3 region: CAISGVLAGYEQFF. DNA for the CDR3: TGTGCCATCAGTGGGGTTCTAGCGGGGTACGAGCAGTTCTTC.

The rearrangement joins TRBV7-8 to TRBJ1-2; D unclear. V dropped 7 bases and J dropped 2 bases, with 11 bases sitting between them. From germline, CDR1 is SGHVS and CDR2 FQNEAQ. The length of the CDR3 is 13 residues. The CDR3 coding sequence is TGTGCCAGCATTGGCGGGTCCAACTATGGCTACACCTTC. This translates into CASIGGSNYGYTF. Drawing the rest from reference TRBV7-8 and TRBJ1-2, the complete variable domain is GAGVSQSPRYKVAKRGQDVALRCDPISGHVSLFWYQQALGQGPEFLTYFQNEAQLDKSGLPSDRFFAERPEGSVSTLKIQRTQQEDSAVYLCASIGGSNYGYTFGSGTRLTVV.

The J gene is TRBJ2-1, the V gene TRBV6-6; D ambiguous. The CDR3 extends over 12 amino acids. V shed 6 bases and J shed 9 bases, with 12 bases lying between them. Germline V gives CDR1 MNHNY, CDR2 SVGAGI (reference sequence). This CDR3 is CASSTLRGEQFF. The CDR3 DNA reads TGTGCCAGCAGCACCCTTAGAGGTGAGCAGTTCTTC.

The chain has TRBV5-1 and TRBJ2-7; D ambiguous. The CDR3 consists of 13 residues. The V gene's germline CDR1 is SGHRS and CDR2 YFSETQ. Between the trimmed V and J ends, which lost 0 bases and 4 bases, there was a span of 8 bases. This CDR3 is CASSLEPGYEQYF. The CDR3 coding sequence is TGCGCCAGCAGCTTGGAACCGGGTTACGAGCAGTACTTC. Combining the CDR3 with reference TRBV5-1 and TRBJ2-7 gives the whole variable domain KAGVTQTPRYLIKTRGQQVTLSCSPISGHRSVSWYQQTPGQGLQFLFEYFSETQRNKGNFPGRFSGRQFSNSRSEMNVSTLELGDSALYLCASSLEPGYEQYFGPGTRLTVT.

The rearrangement joins TRBV2 to TRBJ1-6; D call uncertain. V was clipped by 8 bases and J by 8 bases, with 10 bases between them. The germline V gene has CDR1 SNHLY and CDR2 FYNNEI. The CDR3 has 12 residues. The CDR3 reads CASSPQDSPLHF. The CDR3 DNA is TGTGCCAGCTCCCCTCAGGATTCACCCCTCCACTTT.

The J gene is TRBJ2-7, the V gene TRBV6-1; D might be TRBD1 (6 bases). V gave up 6 bases and J gave up 3 bases, with 12 bases separating them. Looked up from germline, CDR1 is MNHNS and CDR2 is SASEGT. This CDR3 spans 13 amino acids. The CDR3 DNA sequence: TGTGCCAGCAGCCAGGGGCCAAACTACGAGCAGTACTTC. This gives the protein CASSQGPNYEQYF.